A selection of T cell receptor beta chains follows, all from one sample in a study of T cells in Graves' hyperthyroidism and ophthalmopathy. TCRdb re-analysed the multiplex PCR reads in MiXCR, keeping a single row per CDR3 protein. The table shows some 600,000 distinct CDR3 sequences, with roughly 14% occurring only once. Sequenced material: blood. The origin of the receptors is a woman aged 30 to 39 with Graves' hyperthyroidism that later progressed to Graves' ophthalmopathy. The CDR3 runs from the conserved cysteine through the conserved F or W. The D gene is left open where the match is weak. Not every row has a clone size; where given, it reads once, few, many or a size class.

d_call	cdr3_length	v_call	j_call	clone_size	cdr3_aa
-	10	TRBV20-1	TRBJ2-5	few	CSARFETQYF
-	16	TRBV7-9	TRBJ1-5	-	CASTHSTGGYNQPQHF
-	15	TRBV30	TRBJ2-2	many	CAWKVDRSNTGELFF
TRBD1	14	TRBV28	TRBJ1-2	many	CASRPGDRGHGYTF
-	15	TRBV7-9	TRBJ2-1	many	CASSLARGSYNEQFF
-	15	TRBV7-9	TRBJ2-5	many	CASSPGSWVQETQYF
-	14	TRBV28	TRBJ2-1	many	CASSPDPLPHEQFF
-	13	TRBV20-1	TRBJ2-1	few	CSARDRGWDEQFF
-	19	TRBV12-3/TRBV12-4	TRBJ2-5	-	CASSQDRGTGRVGRETQYF
TRBD1	16	TRBV5-5	TRBJ2-7	few	CASSLPPGQGAHEQYF
-	15	TRBV3-1	TRBJ2-4	few	CASSQDQGLRNIQYF
-	10	TRBV12-5	TRBJ1-1	many	CASGLGEAFF
TRBD2	17	TRBV12-5	TRBJ2-1	many	CASGQRLAGGIYNEQFF
-	15	TRBV11-2	TRBJ2-1	few	CASSLGSSSGNEQFF
TRBD2	14	TRBV18	TRBJ2-1	few	CASSPRTSQNEQFF
-	15	TRBV29-1	TRBJ2-1	many	CSVAGGASTYNEQFF
-	15	TRBV20-1	TRBJ1-6	few	CSARMAGGGNSPLHF
TRBD1	15	TRBV14	TRBJ1-2	-	CASSQETGAFHGYTF
TRBD1	16	TRBV2	TRBJ1-4	many	CASSNMPQGDGEKLFF
-	16	TRBV28	TRBJ2-3	many	CASSLFGGSSTDTQYF
-	11	TRBV11-2	TRBJ1-4	many	CASSWKEKLFF
TRBD2	16	TRBV29-1	TRBJ2-3	many	CSVDGGRSLLSDTQYF
-	18	TRBV7-9	TRBJ2-1	-	CASSSYTGPSGPYNEQFF
TRBD1	15	TRBV4-1	TRBJ1-2	-	CASSQDVQGNYGYTF
-	15	TRBV24-1	TRBJ2-3	many	CATSRGASGTDTQYF
TRBD1	11	TRBV5-1	TRBJ2-7	few	CASGTGEQQYF
-	13	TRBV29-1	TRBJ1-4	few	CSVEDGANEKLFF
-	15	TRBV27	TRBJ2-7	-	CASSYTGTKFYEQYF
-	11	TRBV6-1	TRBJ1-2	-	CASSDRYGYTF